This T cell receptor beta chain was identified during a study of blood T cell repertoires in COVID-19 (dated by TCRdb to the early 2020s). For the study in its entirety: Samples covering the acute and convalescent phases of COVID-19 were provided by collaborators in the United States, Italy and Spain. The prospective study material was composed of cDNA or gDNA derived from T cells, B-cell-depleted T cells, or PBMCs. The dataset comprised deeply sampled blood TCRbeta repertoires from subjects exposed to, actively infected with, or recovered from COVID-19. The repertoires were made available in a free public database intended to serve as a resource for research on the immune response to SARS-CoV-2. Samples were obtained from the ongoing ImmuneRACE study (first 160 participants) and from over 1,000 subjects provided by 6 global collaborators. Nearly every sample came with metadata listing a de-identified subject ID, COVID-19 status, age in years and sex. HLA class I and class II types, where available, came from metadata supplied by the sample provider rather than from assay-based typing.

General conclusions and limits of the study: The quantity of clinical and demographic metadata differed by source and by participant and was supplied without curation.

The immunoSEQ Assay, a bias-controlled multiplex PCR, was used to amplify TCRbeta CDR3 regions from genomic DNA. As for how the authors treated the data: The number of nucleated cells in each sample was estimated by amplification of reference gene primers within the assay. To quantify the absolute abundance of each unique TCRbeta CDR3 rearrangement, sequence reads were collapsed and filtered. For each sample, productive Simpson clonality was calculated by taking the square root of Simpson's diversity index across productive rearrangements. The immuneACCESS repertoire file appears here via TCRdb, limited to in-frame rearrangements. These files lack a portion of the clones; in checked studies, under half of the deficit traces to unresolved V genes, and the cause of the others is not known. V, J and clone size are those of that table, while D and trimming were read from the DNA. Here the sample has around 120,000 clones; just under 85% occur a single time. Of the sample, about 8% falls within the top ten clones.

Taken from the germline V gene (reference sequence), the CDR1 and CDR2 loops are DFQATT and SNEGSKA. The CDR3 starts with the cysteine, ends with the phenylalanine, and has 15 residues. The sequence is cut down to CDR3 DNA, 45 bases in frame from base 1. Ends trimmed: V by 3 bases, J by 0 bases; bases unmatched to a gene: 2. This clone was counted once. What this receptor recognizes is not known. No qualities accompany the bases; no much larger clone lies one base away. Each collaborating institution followed its own protocols to collect whole blood in K2EDTA tubes. For TCRbeta analysis, collaborators shipped samples as frozen whole blood, isolated PBMCs, or DNA extracted from either of those sample types.

Sequences were obtained from peripheral blood. The chain is made from TRBV20-1 and TRBJ2-1; 10 central nucleotides agree with TRBD1. This sequence was found in a man between 70 and 80 years old with active or convalescent COVID-19. Here is the DNA: TGCAGTGCTAGTGGGACAGGGGCCTCCTACAATGAGCAGTTCTTC. Its protein is CSASGTGASYNEQFF.